The T cell receptor (beta chain) described here comes from a study of blood T cell repertoires in COVID-19. The overall study: From T cells, B-cell-depleted T cells, or PBMCs came the material, which was cDNA or gDNA.

Followed longitudinally, the Seattle patients had been enrolled during active infection. Measured with immunoSEQ multiplex PCR; TCRdb has only the in-frame clones, and not every one. The sample contains around 480,000 clones, about nine tenths of which appear only once. Trimming removed 2 bases at V and 3 bases at J, with 10 bases between. The germline gives CDR1 SEHNR, CDR2 FQNEAQ (reference sequence). This CDR3 is 14 amino acids long. The V and J genes are TRBV7-9 and TRBJ1-2; D is perhaps TRBD1 (5 bases). The receptor was isolated from a woman between 45 and 65 years old with COVID-19, enrolled during active disease. The sequenced material came from peripheral blood. In nucleotides, the CDR3 is TGTGCCAGCAGCTTATGGGGGGATCACTATGGCTACACCTTC. Encoded protein: CASSLWGDHYGYTF. Together with reference TRBV7-9 and TRBJ1-2, the CDR3 gives the full variable domain: DTGVSQNPRHKITKRGQNVTFRCDPISEHNRLYWYRQTLGQGPEFLTYFQNEAQLEKSRLLSDRFSAERPKGSFSTLEIQRTEQGDSAMYLCASSLWGDHYGYTFGSGTRLTVV.